This T cell receptor (beta chain) was profiled in a study of blood T cell repertoires in COVID-19. Study details: The United States, Italy and Spain supplied acute and convalescent COVID-19 samples.

Seattle-derived patients entered the study during active infection and were followed longitudinally. Trimming at V came to 3 bases and at J to 4 bases, leaving 11 bases not matched to a gene. Germline values: CDR1 GTSNPN, CDR2 SVGIG (reference sequence). The CDR3 is 15 amino acids. Authors' data handling: Cell counts per sample came from amplifying reference gene primers. Sequencing used immunoSEQ multiplex PCR; TCRdb keeps in-frame clones, though not all of them. V and J calls and clone size follow that table, whereas D and trimming were derived from the DNA. The sample includes about 300,000 clones, just over 90% seen only once; the top ten take around 2.2%.

The receptor was isolated from a woman in her thirties with COVID-19, enrolled during active disease. This chain uses TRBV30 with TRBJ2-7; 8 bases line up with TRBD2. The sequencing input was peripheral blood. CDR3 in DNA: TGTGCCTGGAGAGATCTAGCGGGCGGGAGTTACGAGCAGTACTTC. This codes for CAWRDLAGGSYEQYF.